The 28 T cell receptor beta chains in this list originate from one sample, sequenced in a study of cytomegalovirus exposure and HLA in healthy donors. The PCR employed 60 Vbeta primers together with 13 Jbeta primers. Sequencing used immunoSEQ multiplex PCR; TCRdb keeps in-frame clones, though not all of them. Of 90,000 to 150,000 clones listed, 15% were seen once; the top ten hold about 2%. Sequencing was done on a sample of PBMCs. These receptors were collected from a woman in her late teens or twenties in good health and CMV-seronegative.

This clone turned up a few times. The rearrangement links TRBV7-3 to TRBJ2-2, with TRBD2 matching over 7 bases. The V segment lost 3 bases and the J segment 0 bases; nucleotides outside the gene matches: 4. From germline, CDR1 is SGHTA and CDR2 FQGTGA. The CDR3 length is 16 residues. The CDR3 here is CASSLLAVTNTGELFF. In DNA form, the CDR3 reads TGTGCCAGCAGCTTGCTAGCGGTTACGAACACCGGGGAGCTGTTTTTT.

There are a few counts of this clone. V gene TRBV2 combines with J gene TRBJ1-2; possibly TRBD1 for D (5 bases). V lost 0 bases, J lost 7 bases, and 15 bases lay in between. This CDR3 has 15 residues. Germline loops: CDR1 SNHLY, CDR2 FYNNEI. The CDR3 spells CASSEARQGISGYTF. The CDR3 nucleotides read TGTGCCAGCAGTGAAGCGAGGCAGGGAATATCTGGCTACACCTTC. Supplemented by reference TRBV2 and TRBJ1-2, the full variable domain reads EPEVTQTPSHQVTQMGQEVILRCVPISNHLYFYWYRQILGQKVEFLVSFYNNEISEKSEIFDDQFSVERPDGSNFTLKIRSTKLEDSAMYFCASSEARQGISGYTFGSGTRLTVV.

The chain combines TRBV6-5 with TRBJ2-1, with D perhaps TRBD1 (5 bases). V was shortened by 7 bases and J by 8 bases, with 9 bases between the two germline ends. Germline V gene lookup returns CDR1 MNHEY and CDR2 SVGAGI. The CDR3 spans 11 residues. Here the CDR3 DNA reads TGTGCCAGCACAGAAGGGGATGAGCAGTTCTTC. The encoded protein is CASTEGDEQFF.

The V gene is TRBV30, the J gene TRBJ1-6, with a tentative D call TRBD1 (5 bases). V shed 0 bases and J shed 5 bases, with 11 bases lying between them. Germline lookup yields CDR1 GTSNPN and CDR2 SVGIG (reference sequence). The CDR3 loop spans 15 amino acids. The CDR3 nucleotides read TGTGCCTGGAGTGTACTCCAGGGCAATAATTCACCCCTCCACTTT. This codes for CAWSVLQGNNSPLHF.

There are a few counts of this clone. V is TRBV10-3 and J is TRBJ1-1, with TRBD1 identical over 9 bases. CDR3 length: 15 amino acids. The germline V gene has CDR1 ENHRY and CDR2 SYGVKD. V was clipped by 2 bases and J by 6 bases; unmatched bases: 7. The CDR3 here is CAISEETGGWAEAFF. The CDR3 DNA is TGTGCCATCAGTGAGGAGACAGGGGGGTGGGCTGAAGCTTTCTTT.

The V and J genes are TRBV27 and TRBJ1-1; D remains unclear. Trimming took 0 bases from V and 6 from J, leaving 11 bases between them. The CDR3 totals 14 residues. CDR1 MNHEY and CDR2 SMNVEV come from the germline V gene (reference sequence). The DNA for the CDR3 is TGTGCCAGCAGTTTATCGCTAAGAGGGCCTGAAGCTTTCTTT. This sequence encodes CASSLSLRGPEAFF.

This chain connects TRBV5-1 to TRBJ1-4, with 7 bases lining up with TRBD1. J was trimmed by 8 bases and V by 4 bases; bases with no gene match: 17. CDR1 and CDR2 (germline): SGHRS, YFSETQ. The CDR3 consists of 17 residues. CDR3 residues: CASSLGQATLNAEKLFF. CDR3 coding DNA: TGCGCCAGCAGCCTAGGACAGGCGACCCTAAACGCCGAAAAACTGTTTTTT.

This clone was counted between two and nine times. This chain uses TRBV5-1 with TRBJ1-1; 8 nucleotides line up with TRBD1. Germline CDR1 reads SGHRS; CDR2 reads YFSETQ. V lost 4 bases, J lost 5 bases, and 19 bases stayed unmatched. The CDR3 spans 18 residues. For the CDR3, the DNA is TGCGCCAGCAGCCCCGATGGGCAGGGGGCGAGGTTGGGGACTGAAGCTTTCTTT. Its translation: CASSPDGQGARLGTEAFF.

Ten or more counts support this clone. The V and J genes are TRBV27 and TRBJ1-5; 10 nucleotides align to TRBD1. This CDR3 spans 13 amino acids. Germline V gene sequence: CDR1 MNHEY, CDR2 SMNVEV (reference sequence). V dropped 6 bases and J dropped 5; count of bases not matched to a gene: 1. CDR3 in DNA: TGTGCCAGCAGGGGGACAGGGGATCAGCCCCAGCATTTT. This encodes CASRGTGDQPQHF.

This clone came up once. V usage is TRBV10-2 and J usage is TRBJ2-2; TRBD1 agrees at 8 bases. Losses at the gene ends were 3 bases for V and 3 bases for J; bases not matched to a gene: 12. CDR3 length equals 18 residues. Germline loops: CDR1 WSHSY, CDR2 SAAADI. In DNA form, the CDR3 reads TGCGCCAGCAGTGACCCCACCAACAGGGGGACCTACACCGGGGAGCTGTTTTTT. Translated, it gives CASSDPTNRGTYTGELFF.

This chain links TRBV5-1 with TRBJ2-3, with D possibly TRBD2 on 6 matching bases. This CDR3 contains 16 residues. Trimming removed 0 bases from V and 0 bases from J, with 11 bases in between. Germline V CDR1 and CDR2: SGHRS, YFSETQ. CDR3 DNA sequence: TGCGCCAGCAGCTTGGAGGCGGGGACCAGCACAGATACGCAGTATTTT. Translating it yields CASSLEAGTSTDTQYF.

The chain links TRBV7-9 to TRBJ1-2; tentatively, D is TRBD1 (6 bases). The CDR3 is 14 amino acids. In germline, CDR1 is SEHNR, CDR2 FQNEAQ (reference sequence). The V end lost 5 bases, the J end lost 3 bases, and 13 bases lay between the germline ends. As DNA, the CDR3 is TGTGCCAGCAGCCCCGGGGGGGGGCACTATGGCTACACCTTC. Its protein product is CASSPGGGHYGYTF.

V usage is TRBV27 and J usage is TRBJ1-3; D is ambiguous. The CDR3 has 15 residues. Germline CDR1 reads MNHEY; CDR2 reads SMNVEV (reference sequence). Trimming shortened V by 3 bases and J by 0 bases, and 9 bases separated the two germline ends. CDR3 loop: CASSFVPLSGNTIYF. DNA for the CDR3: TGTGCCAGCAGTTTCGTTCCTCTCTCTGGAAACACCATATATTTT.

This chain links TRBV28 with TRBJ2-1, with 11 bases that match TRBD2. V lost 6 bases to trimming and J lost 0 bases; unmatched junction nucleotides: 4. The germline CDR1 and CDR2 sequences are MDHEN and SYDVKM. The CDR3 sequence is 16 residues long. CDR3 coding DNA: TGTGCCAGCAGGACTAGCGGGGTCTTCTCCTACAATGAGCAGTTCTTC. Encoded protein: CASRTSGVFSYNEQFF.

The CDR3 DNA is TGTGCCAGCTCACCACGAGAGTCCTACGAGCAGTACTTC. Translation: CASSPRESYEQYF. V usage is TRBV18 and J usage is TRBJ2-7; no clear D. Trimming removed 1 base from V and 1 base from J, with 5 bases in between. Germline CDR1 and CDR2: KGHSH and LQKENI. CDR3 length equals 13 residues. Together with reference TRBV18 and TRBJ2-7, the CDR3 gives the full variable domain: NAGVMQNPRHLVRRRGQEARLRCSPMKGHSHVYWYRQLPEEGLKFMVYLQKENIIDESGMPKERFSAEFPKEGPSILRIQQVVRGDSAAYFCASSPRESYEQYFGPGTRLTVT.

This sequence joins TRBV29-1 and TRBJ1-1, with 7 bases fitting TRBD1. This CDR3 is 15 amino acids long. From germline, CDR1 is SQVTM and CDR2 ANQGSEA. V lost 6 bases to trimming and J lost 1 base; unmatched junction nucleotides: 11. The DNA of the CDR3 is TGCAGCGTCGGACAGGTTGGGAAGGGGAACACTGAAGCTTTCTTT. Amino acid sequence: CSVGQVGKGNTEAFF. The full variable domain, rest sourced from reference TRBV29-1 and TRBJ1-1, is SAVISQKPSRDICQRGTSLTIQCQVDSQVTMMFWYRQQPGQSLTLIATANQGSEATYESGFVIDKFPISRPNLTFSTLTVSNMSPEDSSIYLCSVGQVGKGNTEAFFGQGTRLTVV.

This clone was found a few times. The chain recombines TRBV10-1 with TRBJ1-1; D is unresolved. The CDR3 length is 15 residues. The ends were cut back, 0 bases at V and 5 bases at J, with 13 bases in the middle. The germline gives CDR1 WNHNN, CDR2 SYGVQD (reference sequence). CDR3 sequence reads: CASSESAGEGTEAFF. As DNA, the CDR3 is TGCGCCAGCAGTGAGTCAGCCGGAGAGGGAACTGAAGCTTTCTTT.

The rearrangement joins TRBV27 to TRBJ2-3, with 10 bases fitting TRBD2. The CDR3 has 16 residues. V shed 3 bases, J shed 2 bases, and the junction held 5 bases outside the gene matches. Germline V CDR1 and CDR2: MNHEY, SMNVEV (reference sequence). The CDR3 bases are TGTGCCAGCAGTTTGATAGCGGGGGGCTACACAGATACGCAGTATTTT. Its protein is CASSLIAGGYTDTQYF.

This clone turned up a few times. The chain uses TRBV6-1 and TRBJ1-5; the D is unclear. The V end lost 2 bases, the J end lost 8 bases, and 16 bases lay between the germline ends. The germline gives CDR1 MNHNS, CDR2 SASEGT. The CDR3 length is 15 residues. Here the CDR3 reads CASSERSGSEKPQHF. CDR3 DNA: TGTGCCAGCAGTGAAAGGAGTGGGTCTGAGAAGCCCCAGCATTTT.

This clone was picked up a small number of times. The chain couples TRBV19 to TRBJ2-3; 7 nucleotides line up with TRBD2. The V and J ends lost 6 bases and 2 bases, in that order; junction bases with no gene match: 5. CDR1 LNHDA and CDR2 SQIVND come from the germline V gene (reference sequence). The CDR3 covers 14 residues. The CDR3 DNA follows: TGTGCCAGTAGAGCGGGGCGGGACACAGATACGCAGTATTTT. The encoded protein is CASRAGRDTDTQYF.

This clone was observed a few times. The rearrangement uses TRBV27 and TRBJ2-7, with TRBD2 as a possible D gene (6 bases). Per germline, CDR1 MNHEY and CDR2 SMNVEV (reference sequence). The V end lost 1 base, the J end lost 6 bases, and 16 bases lay between the germline ends. The CDR3 consists of 15 residues. This CDR3 reads CASSLYLGTEGEQYF. The CDR3 DNA reads as TGTGCCAGCAGTTTATACCTTGGGACTGAGGGCGAGCAGTACTTC.

J is TRBJ2-7 and V is TRBV6-1; 7 bases match TRBD2. From germline, CDR1 is MNHNS and CDR2 SASEGT. With 4 bases clipped from V and 5 bases from J, the junction kept 11 bases outside the gene matches. The CDR3 spans 15 residues. CDR3 sequence (DNA): TGTGCCAGCAGTGCATCCGTCGGGACTACTCACGAGCAGTACTTC. Translation: CASSASVGTTHEQYF.

This clone came up a few times. V usage is TRBV6-5 and J usage is TRBJ1-6, with TRBD1 identical over 8 bases. The CDR3 extends over 14 amino acids. V lost 11 bases, J lost 2 bases, and 5 bases stayed unmatched. Germline values: CDR1 MNHEY, CDR2 SVGAGI. CDR3 loop: CAYRDRPYNSPLHF. The DNA of the CDR3 is TGTGCCTACCGGGACAGGCCCTATAATTCACCCCTCCACTTT.

This clone showed up just a few times. V gene TRBV4-3 combines with J gene TRBJ1-3; unclear D gene. Trimming removed 0 bases from V and 4 bases from J, with 16 bases in between. Germline V gene data show CDR1 as LGHNA and CDR2 as YSLEER. The CDR3 has 17 residues. CDR3 protein: CASSQELVETMGNTIYF. The CDR3 DNA follows: TGCGCCAGCAGCCAAGAACTTGTAGAGACAATGGGAAACACCATATATTTT.

The chain has TRBV14 and TRBJ2-5, with TRBD1 as a possible D gene (7 bases). Germline CDR1 reads SGHDN; CDR2 reads FVKESK. The V and J ends lost 6 bases and 2 bases respectively, with 13 bases between them. The CDR3 covers 14 residues. The CDR3, as DNA: TGTGCCAGCAGTCCAGGGGGGCTACAAGAGACCCAGTACTTC. Translating it yields CASSPGGLQETQYF.

Only a few counts were recorded for this clone. In DNA, the CDR3 is TGTGCCAGCAGTGAAGCCAGGGGAAGGCAGCCCCAGCATTTT. Translating it yields CASSEARGRQPQHF. The V and J genes are TRBV2 and TRBJ1-5; possible D gene TRBD1, 6 bases. The germline CDR1 and CDR2 sequences are SNHLY and FYNNEI. V lost 0 bases to trimming and J lost 7 bases, with 10 bases between them. The CDR3 sequence is 14 residues long.

The chain couples TRBV5-6 to TRBJ2-7; D gene ambiguous. The CDR3 is 12 amino acids. Germline V gives CDR1 SGHDT, CDR2 YYEEEE. The V gene lost 3 bases and the J gene lost 3 bases, with 7 bases spanning the gap. CDR3 sequence reads: CASSYNVYEQYF. In nucleotides, the CDR3 is TGTGCCAGCAGCTACAATGTCTACGAGCAGTACTTC.

This clone showed up just a few times. This chain connects TRBV2 to TRBJ1-2, with TRBD1 as a possible D gene (6 bases). This CDR3 contains 12 residues. The V gene's germline CDR1 is SNHLY and CDR2 FYNNEI. V lost 4 bases to trimming and J lost 5 bases, with 8 bases between them. CDR3 nucleotides: TGTGCCAGCAGTGTACAGGGTTATGGCTACACCTTC. This sequence encodes CASSVQGYGYTF.